Listed below are T cell receptor beta chains from one sample, sequenced in a study of blood T cell repertoires in COVID-19. Sequenced by immunoSEQ multiplex PCR; TCRdb stores in-frame clones only, minus some. Among about 22,000 clones listed, approximately 88% were seen once. Sequenced sample: peripheral blood. Receptors were obtained from a man of 80 years or more with active or convalescent COVID-19. Both conserved end residues are part of each CDR3. A D gene is named only where the DNA matches it firmly. A row's size may be missing; if present it is once, few, many or a size class.

D: NA
size: NA
V: TRBV7-6
J: TRBJ2-1
DNA: TGTGCCAGCACCATGGGGGGGCGAAATGAGCAGTTCTTC
CDR3: CASTMGGRNEQFF

D: NA
size: NA
V: TRBV19
J: TRBJ1-5
DNA: TGTGCCAGTAGGGTGACAGGAGAGAATCAGCCCCAGCATTTT
CDR3: CASRVTGENQPQHF

D: TRBD1
size: once
V: TRBV5-1
J: TRBJ1-3
DNA: TGCGCCAGCAGCGGAGGGACAGGGAACTCTGGAAACACCATATATTTT
CDR3: CASSGGTGNSGNTIYF

D: NA
size: NA
V: TRBV27
J: TRBJ1-2
DNA: TGTGCCAGCAGGTGGCCAGCGACAGGCAACTATGGCTACACCTTC
CDR3: CASRWPATGNYGYTF

D: NA
size: NA
V: TRBV28
J: TRBJ1-2
DNA: TGTGCCAGCATAGGGGCAGGAAGTCTCTATGGCTACACCTTC
CDR3: CASIGAGSLYGYTF

D: TRBD2
size: NA
V: TRBV24-1
J: TRBJ2-1
DNA: TGTGCCACCAGTGATCCAAAAGGGGGACTAGCGGGATACAATGAGCAGTTCTTC
CDR3: CATSDPKGGLAGYNEQFF

D: NA
size: few
V: TRBV4-1
J: TRBJ2-3
DNA: TGCGCCAGCAGCCAAGACTTTCGAGATACGCAGTATTTT
CDR3: CASSQDFRDTQYF

D: TRBD1
size: NA
V: TRBV19
J: TRBJ1-1
DNA: TGTGCCAGTAGACCGTGGGGGGACAGCAAGAAGAACACTGAAGCTTTCTTT
CDR3: CASRPWGDSKKNTEAFF

D: NA
size: NA
V: TRBV7-2
J: TRBJ2-7
DNA: TGTGCCAGCAGCTTAGAGGTATTGGGACCGGGGGCCTACGAGCAGTACTTC
CDR3: CASSLEVLGPGAYEQYF

D: NA
size: NA
V: TRBV4-3
J: TRBJ1-2
DNA: TGCGCCAGCAGCGAAGTGGTAGGGGGTTATGGCTACACCTTC
CDR3: CASSEVVGGYGYTF

D: NA
size: few
V: TRBV27
J: TRBJ2-7
DNA: TGTGCCAGCAGTTTAGTGGGAGGTGGACCCTACGAGCAGTACTTC
CDR3: CASSLVGGGPYEQYF

D: NA
size: NA
V: TRBV5-5
J: TRBJ2-3
DNA: TGTGCCAGCAGCTTGCCTAGCACAGATACGCAGTATTTT
CDR3: CASSLPSTDTQYF

D: TRBD2
size: NA
V: TRBV19
J: TRBJ2-2
DNA: TGTGCCAGTAGGATCCAGCGGGGGGTAAACACCGGGGAGCTGTTTTTT
CDR3: CASRIQRGVNTGELFF

D: NA
size: NA
V: TRBV6-1
J: TRBJ1-4
DNA: TGTGCCAGCAGTGACAGGCCCTCAACTAATGAAAAACTGTTTTTT
CDR3: CASSDRPSTNEKLFF

D: TRBD2
size: NA
V: TRBV5-1
J: TRBJ2-2
DNA: TGCGCCAGCAGCTTGGGACTAGCTATGAACACCGGGGAGCTGTTTTTT
CDR3: CASSLGLAMNTGELFF

D: TRBD2
size: once
V: TRBV3-1/TRBV3-2
J: TRBJ2-5
DNA: TGTGCCAGCCCCGTCTGGCCTAGCGGAAAAGAGACCCAGTACTTC
CDR3: CASPVWPSGKETQYF

D: TRBD2
size: NA
V: TRBV11-2
J: TRBJ2-5
DNA: TGTGCCAGCAGCCCGTCAGGACTAGCGGGAGTAGAGACCCAGTACTTC
CDR3: CASSPSGLAGVETQYF

D: TRBD1
size: NA
V: TRBV6-5
J: TRBJ1-2
DNA: TGTGCCAGCAGGACACAGGGGCACTATGGCTACACCTTC
CDR3: CASRTQGHYGYTF

D: NA
size: NA
V: TRBV6-5
J: TRBJ2-6
DNA: TGTGCCAGCAGGGCAACTGGGGCCAACGTCCTGACTTTC
CDR3: CASRATGANVLTF

D: TRBD1
size: NA
V: TRBV7-8
J: TRBJ2-2
DNA: TGTGCCAGCAAAGAGTCGGGACAGGGAAGAATCGGGGAGCTGTTTTTT
CDR3: CASKESGQGRIGELFF

D: TRBD1
size: NA
V: TRBV7-3
J: TRBJ1-3
DNA: TGTGCCAGCAGCCCAGGGGGGACTGGAAACACCATATATTTT
CDR3: CASSPGGTGNTIYF

D: NA
size: NA
V: TRBV28
J: TRBJ1-4
DNA: TGTGCCAGCAGTTTCGGGGGGAGGGAACTGTTTTTT
CDR3: CASSFGGRELFF

D: TRBD1
size: NA
V: TRBV6-5
J: TRBJ2-7
DNA: TGTGCCAGCAGTTACGGCGGACAGGGTACCTACGAGCAGTACTTC
CDR3: CASSYGGQGTYEQYF

D: TRBD2
size: NA
V: TRBV10-2
J: TRBJ2-3
DNA: TGCGCCAGCAGTAAGGGACTAGCGGGATCCACAGATACGCAGTATTTT
CDR3: CASSKGLAGSTDTQYF

D: NA
size: NA
V: TRBV7-9
J: TRBJ1-2
DNA: TGTGCCAGCAGCCAGGGGAACTATGGCTACACCTTC
CDR3: CASSQGNYGYTF

D: NA
size: once
V: TRBV6-5
J: TRBJ1-2
DNA: TGTGCCAGCAATATGGGGGGGGCTAACTATGGCTACACCTTC
CDR3: CASNMGGANYGYTF

D: NA
size: NA
V: TRBV6-2/TRBV6-3
J: TRBJ2-2
DNA: TGTGCCAGCAGTTATTCAGGGAACACCGGGGAGCTGTTTTTT
CDR3: CASSYSGNTGELFF

D: NA
size: NA
V: TRBV7-6
J: TRBJ1-1
DNA: TGTGCCAGCAGCCTGCGGGACGGGAACACTGAAGCTTTCTTT
CDR3: CASSLRDGNTEAFF

D: NA
size: NA
V: TRBV5-1
J: TRBJ1-3
DNA: TGCGCCAGCAGCTTAGGGTTGGCCTCCAACACAGGATCTGGAAACACCATATATTTT
CDR3: CASSLGLASNTGSGNTIYF

D: NA
size: NA
V: TRBV15
J: TRBJ2-1
DNA: TGTGCCACCAGCAGAGAGATGGAAGACCGACGGGCCTACAATGAGCAGTTCTTC
CDR3: CATSREMEDRRAYNEQFF

D: NA
size: few
V: TRBV2
J: TRBJ2-7
DNA: TGTGCCAGCAGTGAGCAGGGATTCCACGAGCAGTACTTC
CDR3: CASSEQGFHEQYF

D: NA
size: NA
V: TRBV2
J: TRBJ1-2
DNA: TGTGCCAGCAGGGCAGGGAGGACCTATGGCTACACCTTC
CDR3: CASRAGRTYGYTF

D: NA
size: NA
V: TRBV18
J: TRBJ2-1
DNA: TGTGCCAGCTCACCACCAGACACGGTGATCTACAATGAGCAGTTCTTC
CDR3: CASSPPDTVIYNEQFF

D: NA
size: NA
V: TRBV3-1/TRBV3-2
J: TRBJ2-5
DNA: TGTGCTACGGGGAACTACCAAGAGACCCAGTACTTC
CDR3: CATGNYQETQYF

D: NA
size: NA
V: TRBV29-1
J: TRBJ1-2
DNA: TGCAGCGTTGTAACAGGGAACTATGGCTACACCTTC
CDR3: CSVVTGNYGYTF

D: NA
size: NA
V: TRBV6-1
J: TRBJ2-3
DNA: TGTGCCAGCAGTGAAGTCCTAGGCACAGATACGCAGTATTTT
CDR3: CASSEVLGTDTQYF

D: NA
size: NA
V: TRBV6-1
J: TRBJ2-5
DNA: TGTGCCAGCAGTGAAGGGCAACAGGGCCGGGAGACCCAGTACTTC
CDR3: CASSEGQQGRETQYF

D: NA
size: NA
V: TRBV12-3/TRBV12-4
J: TRBJ2-2
DNA: TGTGCCAGCAGTCCCCGGACCGGGGAGCTGTTTTTT
CDR3: CASSPRTGELFF

D: TRBD1
size: NA
V: TRBV18
J: TRBJ1-4
DNA: TGTGCCAGCTCACCAACATCCAGGGGGGATGAAAAACTGTTTTTT
CDR3: CASSPTSRGDEKLFF

D: TRBD2
size: NA
V: TRBV15
J: TRBJ2-2
DNA: TGTGCCACCAGCAAGGAACTAGCGGGACTCGGGGAGCTGTTTTTT
CDR3: CATSKELAGLGELFF

D: NA
size: NA
V: TRBV9
J: TRBJ1-2
DNA: TGTGCCAGCAGCGTAGGTATGGGAGGGGCTGGCTATGGCTACACCTTC
CDR3: CASSVGMGGAGYGYTF

D: NA
size: NA
V: TRBV5-1
J: TRBJ2-1
DNA: TGCGCCAGCAGCTTGGGTCAGGGATACAATGAGCAGTTCTTC
CDR3: CASSLGQGYNEQFF

D: TRBD1
size: NA
V: TRBV7-9
J: TRBJ1-2
DNA: TGTGCCAGCAGCGCCGGGACAGGGGGAAATAATGGCTACACCTTC
CDR3: CASSAGTGGNNGYTF

D: TRBD2
size: few
V: TRBV19
J: TRBJ2-3
DNA: TGTGCCAGTAGTCCCCTAGCGGGAGGGCAGGCAGATACGCAGTATTTT
CDR3: CASSPLAGGQADTQYF

D: NA
size: NA
V: TRBV30
J: TRBJ2-7
DNA: TGTGCCTGGAGTCCACATCACGAGCAGTACTTC
CDR3: CAWSPHHEQYF

D: NA
size: NA
V: TRBV18
J: TRBJ2-7
DNA: TGTGCCAGCTCACCTAGTCGTAACTCCTACGAGCAGTACTTC
CDR3: CASSPSRNSYEQYF

D: NA
size: NA
V: TRBV5-4
J: TRBJ1-4
DNA: TGTGCCAGCAGCTTGCGGGACACAGGGGAAAAACTGTTTTTT
CDR3: CASSLRDTGEKLFF

D: NA
size: NA
V: TRBV24-1
J: TRBJ2-7
DNA: TGTGCCACCAGTGATCCGCGAACCTACGAGCAGTACTTC
CDR3: CATSDPRTYEQYF

D: TRBD2
size: NA
V: TRBV5-1
J: TRBJ2-1
DNA: TGCGCCAGCAGCTCGTCGGGACTAGCGAATGGTGAGCAGTTCTTC
CDR3: CASSSSGLANGEQFF

D: TRBD1
size: NA
V: TRBV28
J: TRBJ1-1
DNA: TGTGCCAGCAGTCCCCAGGGGACAGGGATTACTGAAGCTTTCTTT
CDR3: CASSPQGTGITEAFF

D: TRBD1
size: NA
V: TRBV5-1
J: TRBJ1-1
DNA: TGCGCCAGCGGCGGACAGGGCCCTGAAGCTTTCTTT
CDR3: CASGGQGPEAFF

D: NA
size: once
V: TRBV28
J: TRBJ1-2
DNA: TGTGCCAGCAGTTTGACCACTTGGGAGGGCTACACCTTC
CDR3: CASSLTTWEGYTF

D: NA
size: once
V: TRBV7-2
J: TRBJ1-2
DNA: TGTGCCAGCAGCTTAGATACGGGAGCTAACTATGGCTACACCTTC
CDR3: CASSLDTGANYGYTF

D: NA
size: NA
V: TRBV20-1
J: TRBJ2-7
DNA: TGCAGCGTAGTTGCGATCGGCGAGCAGTACTTC
CDR3: CSVVAIGEQYF

D: NA
size: NA
V: TRBV5-1
J: TRBJ2-1
DNA: TGCGCCAGCAGCTTGGAAGGGGCCCCCTACAATGAGCAGTTCTTC
CDR3: CASSLEGAPYNEQFF